This T cell receptor beta chain was captured by sequencing in a study of shared clonotypes between healthy human individuals. Measured with immunoSEQ multiplex PCR; TCRdb has only the in-frame clones, and not every one. Of about 2.3 million clones in the sample, 85% to 95% were seen once. The CDR3 runs 17 residues. Losses at the gene ends were 0 bases for V and 6 bases for J; bases not matched to a gene: 13. The investigators split CD4+ cells into a CD45RA+ naive subset and a CD45RA-negative memory subset. This receptor was identified in a man aged 18 to 30 in good health. Some clones in this sample may be carry-over from other donors' samples. This chain links TRBV5-3 with TRBJ2-5, with 8 bases identical to TRBD2. TRBV5-3 is noted as an ORF with a role that remains uncertain. The sequenced sample consisted of naive CD4+ T cells from PBMCs. Subset specified: CD45RA+ positively selected. CDR3 sequence: CARSLVGPSGLVKTQYF. CDR3 DNA: TGTGCCAGAAGCTTGGTGGGCCCTAGCGGGTTGGTTAAGACCCAGTACTTC.